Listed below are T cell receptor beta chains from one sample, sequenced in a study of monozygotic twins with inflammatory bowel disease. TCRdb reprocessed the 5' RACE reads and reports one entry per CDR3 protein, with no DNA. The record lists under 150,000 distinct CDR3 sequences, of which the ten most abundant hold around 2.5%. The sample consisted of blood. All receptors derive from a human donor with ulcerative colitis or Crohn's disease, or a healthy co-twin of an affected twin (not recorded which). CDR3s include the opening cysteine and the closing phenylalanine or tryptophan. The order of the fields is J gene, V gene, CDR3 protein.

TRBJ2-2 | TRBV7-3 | CASRKTGTAGELFF
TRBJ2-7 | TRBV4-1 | CASSQDDRILTYEQYF
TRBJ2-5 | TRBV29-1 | CSVDRQFGTQYF
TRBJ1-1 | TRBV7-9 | CASSSSPLMNTEAFF
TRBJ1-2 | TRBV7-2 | CASSSPPGGSNNYGYTF
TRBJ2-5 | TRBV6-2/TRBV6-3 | CASSMPPPAETQYF
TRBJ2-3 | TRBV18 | CASSAPYPQGTTDTQYF
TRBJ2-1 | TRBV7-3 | CASSLTFTSYNEQFF
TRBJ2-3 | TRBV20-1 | CSASRGRTDTQYF
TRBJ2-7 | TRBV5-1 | CASSFDSYYEQYF
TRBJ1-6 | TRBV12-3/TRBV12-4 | CASSGDRDYSPLHF
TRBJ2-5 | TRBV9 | CASSVATWGWETQYF
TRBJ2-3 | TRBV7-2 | CASSRTSGRDTQYF
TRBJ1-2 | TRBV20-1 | CSAGRGDYGYTF
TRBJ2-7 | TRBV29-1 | CSVDPTAVGEQYF
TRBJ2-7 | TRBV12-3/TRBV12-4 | CASTTSRGRTGGMSYEQYF
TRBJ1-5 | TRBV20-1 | CSARSSLSRGHSNQPQHF
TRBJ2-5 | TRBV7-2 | CASSRGSGETQYF
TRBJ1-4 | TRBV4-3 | CASSPDALYNEKLFF
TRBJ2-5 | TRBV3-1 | CASSQDPFRTETQYF
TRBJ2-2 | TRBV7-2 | CASSLGTNTGELFF
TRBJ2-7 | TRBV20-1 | CSARDITGESYEQYF
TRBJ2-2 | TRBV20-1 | CSARNPGGAGELFF
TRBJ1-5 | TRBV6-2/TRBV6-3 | CASSSTQGANQPQHF
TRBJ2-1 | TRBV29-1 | CSDKDNPYNEQFF
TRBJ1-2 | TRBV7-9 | CASSIPGGYGYTF
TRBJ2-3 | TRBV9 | CASSVLGGSTDTQYF
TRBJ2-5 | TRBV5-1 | CASSLSVGRETQYF
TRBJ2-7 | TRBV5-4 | CASSSALGEVPYEQYF
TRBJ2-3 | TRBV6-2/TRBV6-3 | CASRFDRGLDTQYF
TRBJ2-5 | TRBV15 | CATSSQATFQETQYF
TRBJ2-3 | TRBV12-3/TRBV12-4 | CASSLAGLSKYTQYF
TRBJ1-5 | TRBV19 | CASSIVIRGNQPQHF
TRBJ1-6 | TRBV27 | CASRLQGSDSPLHF
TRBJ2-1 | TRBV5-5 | CASSLRWDYYNEQFF
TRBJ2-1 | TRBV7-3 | CASSLNRWNEQFF
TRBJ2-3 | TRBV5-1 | CASEQGGGTDTQYF
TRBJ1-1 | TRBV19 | CASSIAANTEAFF
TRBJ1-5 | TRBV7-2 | CASSLGAPYQPQHF
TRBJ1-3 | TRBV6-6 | CASSRGATGNTIYF
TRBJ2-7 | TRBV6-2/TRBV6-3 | CAAQDPGRHEQYF
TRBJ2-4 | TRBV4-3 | CASSPQRQAGQYF
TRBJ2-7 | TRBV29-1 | CSATDRDEQYF
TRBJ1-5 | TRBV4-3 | CASSQEIFSRPDQPQHF
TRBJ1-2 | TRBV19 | CASRTGAAYGYTF
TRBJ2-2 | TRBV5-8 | CASSLSPGARTGELFF
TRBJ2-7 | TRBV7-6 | CASSLAARQGATEQYF
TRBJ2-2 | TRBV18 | CASSPQATGELFF
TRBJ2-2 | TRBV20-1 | CSAKQGAGELFF
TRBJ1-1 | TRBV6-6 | CASSYLGDREGAFF
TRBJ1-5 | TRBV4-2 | CASSPRFGALNQPQHF
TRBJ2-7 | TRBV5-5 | CASSLFQAGFYEQYF
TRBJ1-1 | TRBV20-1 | CSARDRAGNTEAFF
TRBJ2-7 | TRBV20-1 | CSARPRKGPYEQYF